This TCR beta chain came from a study of technical replicates of blood from a handful of donors. This CDR3 comprises 13 residues. Germline values: CDR1 MNHEY, CDR2 SMNVEV (reference sequence). With V trimmed by 6 bases and J by 10 bases, 4 bases remained unmatched. The data were produced by immunoSEQ multiplex PCR, yet TCRdb's version contains in-frame clones alone and is incomplete. The sample contains 75,000 to 100,000 clones, roughly 94% of which appear only once. The V call is TRBV27, the J call TRBJ2-1; 12 bases agree with TRBD1. This TCR came from a human donor in good health. Material for sequencing was T cells isolated from PBMCs. CDR3 coding DNA: TGTGCCAGCAGGGGACAGGGGGCGCGGGAGCAGTTCTTC. Protein: CASRGQGAREQFF.